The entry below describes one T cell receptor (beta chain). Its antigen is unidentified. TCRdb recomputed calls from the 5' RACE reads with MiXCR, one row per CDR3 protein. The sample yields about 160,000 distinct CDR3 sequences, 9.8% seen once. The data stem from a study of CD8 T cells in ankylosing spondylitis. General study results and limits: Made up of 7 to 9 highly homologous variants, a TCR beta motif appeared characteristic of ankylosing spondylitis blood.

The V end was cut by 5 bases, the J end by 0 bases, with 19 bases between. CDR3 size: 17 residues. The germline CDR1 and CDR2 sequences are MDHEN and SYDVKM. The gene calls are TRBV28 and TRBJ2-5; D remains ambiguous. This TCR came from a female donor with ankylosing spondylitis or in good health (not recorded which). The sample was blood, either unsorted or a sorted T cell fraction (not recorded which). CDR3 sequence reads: CASSPLTNGRNQETQYF. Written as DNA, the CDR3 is TGTGCCAGCAGTCCTTTAACCAATGGACGAAACCAAGAGACCCAGTACTTC.